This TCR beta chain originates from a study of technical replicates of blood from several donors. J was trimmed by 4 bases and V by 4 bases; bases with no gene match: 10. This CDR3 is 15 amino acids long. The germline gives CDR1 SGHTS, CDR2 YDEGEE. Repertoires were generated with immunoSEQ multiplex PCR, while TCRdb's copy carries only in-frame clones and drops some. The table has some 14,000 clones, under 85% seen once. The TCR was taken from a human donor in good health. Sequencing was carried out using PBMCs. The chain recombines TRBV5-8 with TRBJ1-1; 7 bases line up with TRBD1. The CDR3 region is CASSRIDRVGTEAFF. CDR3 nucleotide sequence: TGTGCCAGCAGCCGGATCGACAGGGTCGGCACTGAAGCTTTCTTT. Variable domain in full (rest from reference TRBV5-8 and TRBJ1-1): EAGVTQSPTHLIKTRGQQATLRCSPISGHTSVYWYQQALGLGLQFLLWYDEGEERNRGNFPPRFSGRQFPNYSSELNVNALELEDSALYLCASSRIDRVGTEAFFGQGTRLTVV.